The 27 T cell receptor beta chains below were found in one sample sequenced in a study of blood T cell repertoires in COVID-19. Libraries were prepared by immunoSEQ multiplex PCR; TCRdb keeps only in-frame clonotypes and omits some of them. The table records around 200,000 clones, around 86% of them present only once. Input material: PBMCs or T cells enriched from blood (not recorded which). These receptor sequences come from a man between 35 and 55 years old with acute COVID-19.

The chain combines TRBV7-3 with TRBJ2-7; the D gene is possibly TRBD1 (5 bases). Germline lookup yields CDR1 SGHTA and CDR2 FQGTGA. V lost 2 bases, J lost 2 bases, and 7 bases lay in between. The CDR3 length is 13 residues. CDR3 nucleotides: TGTGCCAGCAGCTTAGACAGCGCCTACGAGCAGTACTTC. It encodes CASSLDSAYEQYF.

This chain connects TRBV6-2 or TRBV6-3 to TRBJ2-1, with TRBD2 matching over 11 bases. Germline-derived CDR1 and CDR2 are MNHEY and SVGEGT. The CDR3 length is 16 residues. V trimming: 2 bases; J trimming: 4 bases; junction bases outside the gene matches: 4. The CDR3: CASSYLASGRYNEQFF. DNA of the CDR3: TGTGCCAGCAGTTACCTGGCTAGCGGGAGGTACAATGAGCAGTTCTTC.

This clone was counted only a few times. J is TRBJ2-3 and V is TRBV24-1; a weak D match, TRBD1 (5 bases). The CDR3 length is 16 residues. The V gene lost 4 bases and the J gene lost 4 bases, with 17 bases spanning the gap. CDR1 and CDR2 from the germline V gene are KGHDR and SFDVKD. CDR3 DNA sequence: TGTGCCACCAGTGACATGGGCAGGGCATCGCCAGATACGCAGTATTTT. Its protein product is CATSDMGRASPDTQYF.

This sequence joins TRBV24-1 and TRBJ2-1; 10 nucleotides match TRBD1. V lost 4 bases, J lost 4 bases, and 3 bases stayed unmatched. Germline assignment: CDR1 KGHDR and CDR2 SFDVKD. CDR3 length: 15 amino acids. This CDR3 reads CATSEADRGYNEQFF. CDR3 sequence (DNA): TGTGCCACCAGTGAAGCGGACAGGGGGTACAATGAGCAGTTCTTC.

The rearrangement uses TRBV5-1 and TRBJ1-5; no reliable D call. V shed 0 bases and J shed 3 bases, with 10 bases lying between them. CDR1 and CDR2 (germline): SGHRS, YFSETQ. The CDR3 has 15 residues. CDR3 DNA sequence: TGCGCCAGCAGCTTGGCCGGGAGGGACAATCAGCCCCAGCATTTT. It yields the protein CASSLAGRDNQPQHF.

The chain links TRBV15 to TRBJ2-7, with no clear D. Trimming cost V 4 bases and J 5 bases, with 12 bases left between them. The CDR3 totals 13 residues. Per the germline V gene, CDR1 is LNHNV and CDR2 is YYDKDF (reference sequence). The CDR3 DNA sequence: TGTGCCACCAGCACCGAGAAGAACCACGAGCAGTACTTC. It codes for CATSTEKNHEQYF.

The CDR3 DNA sequence: TGTGCCAGCAGCCCCCCTAGAGGGGCCAACGTCCTGACTTTC. It encodes CASSPPRGANVLTF. The gene calls are TRBV28 and TRBJ2-6; D is uncertain. CDR3 length equals 14 residues. Germline lookup yields CDR1 MDHEN and CDR2 SYDVKM. The V and J ends lost 6 bases and 4 bases respectively, with 10 bases between them.

The J gene is TRBJ2-5, the V gene TRBV5-4, with D possibly being TRBD1 (5 bases). The V gene lost 1 base and the J gene lost 2 bases, with 6 bases spanning the gap. Germline-derived CDR1 and CDR2 are SGHNT and YYREEE (reference sequence). The CDR3 contains 13 residues. The CDR3 loop is CASSLPGQETQYF. CDR3 coding DNA: TGTGCCAGCAGCTTGCCAGGGCAAGAGACCCAGTACTTC.

The chain couples TRBV5-8 to TRBJ1-3; possibly TRBD1 for D (5 bases). Trimming cost V 0 bases and J 4 bases, with 11 bases left between them. Germline V gives CDR1 SGHTS, CDR2 YDEGEE. This CDR3 region has 15 residues. CDR3 residues: CASSLENRRGNTIYF. DNA of the CDR3: TGTGCCAGCAGCTTGGAGAACAGGCGGGGAAACACCATATATTTT.

In this sample, this clone turned up once. The chain links TRBV28 to TRBJ2-2, with D tentatively TRBD1 (5 bases). Germline values: CDR1 MDHEN, CDR2 SYDVKM. The CDR3 loop spans 16 amino acids. Trimming cost V 1 base and J 3 bases, with 12 bases left between them. For the CDR3, the DNA is TGTGCCAGCAGTTTATTCCCAGGGCGGCACACCGGGGAGCTGTTTTTT. Its translation: CASSLFPGRHTGELFF.

The chain recombines TRBV28 with TRBJ1-5; the match to TRBD1 covers 7 bases. Trimming at V came to 2 bases and at J to 7 bases, leaving 8 bases not matched to a gene. CDR3 length: 15 residues. The germline CDR1 and CDR2 sequences are MDHEN and SYDVKM. CDR3 protein: CASSLPPDRAQPQHF. CDR3 DNA sequence: TGTGCCAGCAGTTTACCCCCCGACAGGGCCCAGCCCCAGCATTTT.

In DNA, the CDR3 is TGTGCCAGCAGCGCCAGCTTAGCGGGATGGAGCTATACGCAGTATTTT. The encoded protein is CASSASLAGWSYTQYF. The chain couples TRBV9 to TRBJ2-3, with TRBD2 matching over 8 bases. From germline, CDR1 is SGDLS and CDR2 YYNGEE. Trimming cost V 3 bases and J 7 bases; bases outside gene matches: 13. The CDR3 extends over 16 amino acids.

The chain is built from TRBV7-7 and TRBJ2-1; a possible D gene is TRBD2 (6 bases). Germline loops: CDR1 SSHAT, CDR2 FNYEAQ (reference sequence). Trimming took off 5 bases at V and 9 bases at J, with 20 bases between the two ends. This CDR3 spans 15 amino acids. CDR3 loop: CASSNTRRAGAEQFF. As DNA, the CDR3 is TGTGCCAGCAGCAACACTAGGAGGGCGGGTGCTGAGCAGTTCTTC. The full variable domain, rest sourced from reference TRBV7-7 and TRBJ2-1, is GAGVSQSPRYKVTKRGQDVTLRCDPISSHATLYWYQQALGQGPEFLTYFNYEAQPDKSGLPSDRFSAERPEGSISTLTIQRTEQRDSAMYRCASSNTRRAGAEQFFGPGTRLTVL.

The V gene is TRBV5-4, the J gene TRBJ2-7; D possibly corresponds to TRBD1 (6 bases). CDR1 is SGHNT and CDR2 is YYREEE in the germline V gene (reference sequence). The CDR3 length is 16 residues. The V and J ends lost 3 bases and 0 bases respectively, with 16 bases between them. This chain's CDR3 is CASSWKTGTSSYEQYF. DNA for the CDR3: TGTGCCAGCAGCTGGAAGACAGGCACAAGCTCCTACGAGCAGTACTTC.

Comment on this clone: It is unclear where the CDR3 begins or ends on the DNA, so no DNA is shown, and the CDR3 is as TCRdb lists it. This sequence joins TRBV28 and TRBJ1-1; the table's D call TRBD1 went unverified against the DNA. Germline CDR1 MDHEN, CDR2 SYDVKM. A total of 13 residues make up the CDR3, ends included. This CDR3 reads CASSFGQGSRPFF.

The chain joins TRBV19 to TRBJ1-2, with D hard to call. The CDR3 has 15 amino acids. The germline V gene encodes CDR1 LNHDA and CDR2 SQIVND (reference sequence). The ends were cut back, 7 bases at V and 3 bases at J, with 18 bases in the middle. The CDR3 bases are TGTGCCAGTACCCCTTGGAAGCAGGCACACTATGGCTACACCTTC. Translation gives CASTPWKQAHYGYTF.

This clone was seen a single time. The rearrangement links TRBV5-1 to TRBJ2-1; D may be TRBD1 (6 bases). Germline CDR1 reads SGHRS; CDR2 reads YFSETQ. Trimming took off 5 bases at V and 5 bases at J, with 11 bases between the two ends. CDR3 length: 13 residues. This chain's CDR3 is CASSRQVNNEQFF. CDR3 DNA: TGCGCCAGCAGTAGACAGGTTAACAATGAGCAGTTCTTC.

This sequence joins TRBV29-1 and TRBJ2-1; the match to TRBD1 covers 10 bases. Germline V CDR1 and CDR2: SQVTM, ANQGSEA. After removal of 7 bases from V and 8 bases from J, the junction contained 8 bases not matched to a gene. The CDR3 spans 13 residues. CDR3 in DNA: TGCAGCGGACGGACAGGGGGTGGGGATGAGCAGTTCTTC. Its translation: CSGRTGGGDEQFF.

The chain carries TRBV21-1 and TRBJ2-3; no check of the table's D call, TRBD1, against the DNA was made. TRBV21-1 is deemed a pseudogene. This CDR3 has 15 amino acids. DNA of the CDR3: TGTGCCAGCAGCAAACGCGCAGGGGAGCTAGATACGCAGTATTTT. Translating gives CASSKRAGELDTQYF.

Details on this clone: The junction does not match germline at one end; this may be a read error. The chain combines TRBV20-1 with TRBJ2-7; a possible D gene is TRBD1 (6 bases). This CDR3 has 11 residues. From germline, CDR1 is DFQATT and CDR2 SNEGSKA (reference sequence). The CDR3 reads CSAPLGHTGHF. CDR3 DNA sequence: TGCAGTGCTCCCCTAGGTCACACAGGGCACTTC.

The chain joins TRBV4-1 to TRBJ2-1; TRBD2 matches at 9 bases. With 1 base clipped from V and 8 bases from J, the junction kept 6 bases outside the gene matches. Germline CDR1 reads MGHRA; CDR2 reads YSYEKL. The CDR3 spans 15 residues. Here the CDR3 reads CASSQVAGVLYEQFF. CDR3 in DNA: TGCGCCAGCAGCCAAGTAGCGGGAGTTCTTTATGAGCAGTTCTTC.

The V call is TRBV5-8, the J call TRBJ2-7; the D gene is possibly TRBD2 (5 bases). V was trimmed by 4 bases and J by 2 bases, leaving 16 bases between them. CDR1 and CDR2 (germline): SGHTS, YDEGEE. CDR3 size: 15 residues. The CDR3 DNA reads as TGTGCCAGCAGCCGGCCTCGGGGTGGGGCCTACGAGCAGTACTTC. Translation: CASSRPRGGAYEQYF.

The CDR3 here is CASSGDSENTEAFF. The CDR3 DNA reads TGTGCCAGCAGTGGGGACAGTGAGAACACTGAAGCTTTCTTT. V is TRBV28 and J is TRBJ1-1; 7 nucleotides match TRBD1. The germline gives CDR1 MDHEN, CDR2 SYDVKM. The CDR3 has 14 residues. The trim removed 5 bases at V and 1 base at J, leaving 4 bases unmatched.

This clone occurred a few times. The chain carries TRBV24-1 and TRBJ2-1; TRBD2 is a possible D gene (5 bases). V was clipped by 5 bases and J by 4 bases, with 17 bases between them. The germline V gene encodes CDR1 KGHDR and CDR2 SFDVKD. This CDR3 has 16 residues. Here the CDR3 reads CATSAVRAGWYNEQFF. The CDR3 DNA follows: TGTGCCACCAGTGCTGTGAGGGCCGGATGGTACAATGAGCAGTTCTTC.

The rearrangement joins TRBV3-1 (or the pseudogene TRBV3-2) to TRBJ1-2, with D possibly TRBD1 on 6 matching bases. Germline loops: CDR1 LGHDT, CDR2 YNNKEL (reference sequence). V shed 0 bases and J shed 8 bases, with 16 bases lying between them. This CDR3 has 15 residues. Written as DNA, the CDR3 is TGTGCCAGCAGCCAAGATCCCCTTCCGACAGGCGGCTACACCTTC. Translated: CASSQDPLPTGGYTF.

The rearrangement uses TRBV20-1 and TRBJ1-4; D ambiguous. The germline V gene encodes CDR1 DFQATT and CDR2 SNEGSKA (reference sequence). The CDR3 is made up of 11 amino acids. V lost 6 bases, J lost 8 bases, and 10 bases lay in between. The CDR3 is CSASLREKLFF. CDR3 nucleotides: TGCAGTGCCAGCCTCAGGGAAAAACTGTTTTTT.

This clone was counted a single time. The chain is built from TRBV4-3 and TRBJ1-1, with 7 bases lining up with TRBD1. Germline assignment: CDR1 LGHNA and CDR2 YSLEER. The ends lost 0 bases at V and 7 bases at J; junction bases unmatched: 5. The CDR3 contains 14 residues. CDR3 sequence reads: CASSQDFRTGEAFF. The CDR3 region has the DNA TGCGCCAGCAGCCAAGATTTTCGGACAGGTGAAGCTTTCTTT.